The 12 T cell receptor beta chains listed next were all sequenced from one sample in a study of blood T cell repertoires in COVID-19 (dated by TCRdb to 2019 to 2021). Library prep was done by the immunoSEQ multiplex PCR assay. TCRdb retrieved this table from immuneACCESS and kept in-frame rearrangements only. Not all clones are present; in checked studies, unresolved V genes account for under half, and no reason is known for the remainder. In all, the sample holds fewer than 250,000 clones, and approximately 86% of those were seen once. The leading ten clones occupy more than 5.5% of the sample. Material: peripheral blood. These receptors came from a human donor in a cohort sampled during active COVID-19.

The rearrangement joins TRBV25-1 to TRBJ2-5, with a tentative D call TRBD2 (6 bases). This CDR3 contains 14 residues. V lost 3 bases to trimming and J lost 7 bases, with 15 bases between them. CDR1 MGHDK and CDR2 SYGVNS come from the germline V gene. CDR3 loop: CASSDYGGFGTQYF. Written as DNA, the CDR3 is TGTGCCAGCAGTGATTATGGGGGGTTTGGGACCCAGTACTTC.

This clone came up a few times. This chain uses TRBV9 with TRBJ2-1, with a tentative D call TRBD2 (6 bases). The CDR3 covers 13 residues. Looked up from germline, CDR1 is SGDLS and CDR2 is YYNGEE. The V gene lost 6 bases and the J gene lost 6 bases, with 13 bases spanning the gap. The CDR3: CASKAGHGNEQFF. DNA of the CDR3: TGTGCCAGCAAGGCGGGGCACGGCAATGAGCAGTTCTTC.

The chain uses TRBV5-1 and TRBJ2-3, with D perhaps TRBD1 (6 bases). This CDR3 region has 15 residues. The germline V gene encodes CDR1 SGHRS and CDR2 YFSETQ. The ends were cut back, 7 bases at V and 3 bases at J, with 18 bases in the middle. CDR3 protein: CASFEGVIGTDTQYF. Written as DNA, the CDR3 is TGCGCCAGCTTCGAGGGGGTAATCGGTACAGATACGCAGTATTTT. The full variable domain, in which reference TRBV5-1 and TRBJ2-3 provide the parts outside the CDR3, is KAGVTQTPRYLIKTRGQQVTLSCSPISGHRSVSWYQQTPGQGLQFLFEYFSETQRNKGNFPGRFSGRQFSNSRSEMNVSTLELGDSALYLCASFEGVIGTDTQYFGPGTRLTVL.

The CDR3 DNA sequence: TGCAGCGTTGAAAGAGGTGGCAGGGCCCCAGCTTTCTTT. Encoded protein: CSVERGGRAPAFF. This sequence joins TRBV29-1 and TRBJ1-1; weak D call: TRBD1 (5 bases). Trimming removed 2 bases from V and 10 bases from J, with 17 bases in between. Germline V CDR1 and CDR2: SQVTM, ANQGSEA. This CDR3 spans 13 amino acids.

The chain employs TRBV11-2 and TRBJ1-1, with D unresolved. Germline V lookup: CDR1 SGHAT, CDR2 FQNNGV. The CDR3 consists of 14 residues. Trimming removed 2 bases at V and 0 bases at J, with 7 bases between. CDR3 sequence: CASSLQVMNTEAFF. CDR3 nucleotides: TGTGCCAGCAGCTTACAGGTGATGAACACTGAAGCTTTCTTT.

This chain uses TRBV4-1 with TRBJ2-2; tentatively, D is TRBD1 (5 bases). Germline V CDR1 and CDR2: MGHRA, YSYEKL. V lost 4 bases, J lost 1 base, and 13 bases lay in between. The CDR3 sequence is 16 residues long. Here the CDR3 DNA reads TGCGCCAGCAGCCTTCAGCAGGGCGGGAACACCGGGGAGCTGTTTTTT. Protein sequence: CASSLQQGGNTGELFF.

The genes are TRBV28 and TRBJ1-2, with 8 bases lining up with TRBD1. The CDR3 runs 14 residues. V lost 5 bases and J lost 7; bases outside the gene matches: 9. The germline CDR1 and CDR2 sequences are MDHEN and SYDVKM. CDR3 loop: CASSPGQGFSGYTF. In nucleotides, the CDR3 is TGTGCCAGCAGTCCCGGACAGGGTTTTTCTGGCTACACCTTC.

V is TRBV25-1 and J is TRBJ2-7; 11 bases align to TRBD1. V lost 1 base to trimming and J lost 3 bases; unmatched junction nucleotides: 5. The V gene's germline CDR1 is MGHDK and CDR2 SYGVNS. The CDR3 spans 16 residues. CDR3: CASSELRGTGGYEQYF. The CDR3 region has the DNA TGTGCCAGCAGTGAATTACGAGGGACAGGGGGCTACGAGCAGTACTTC.

The gene calls are TRBV1 and TRBJ2-4; TRBD2, the D gene given by the table, was not confirmed from the DNA. TRBV1 counts as a pseudogene. The CDR3 length is 18 residues. CDR3 coding DNA: TGCACCAGCAGCCAGGGGACTAGCGGGAGAAAGGCCAAAAACATTCAGTACTTC. This codes for CTSSQGTSGRKAKNIQYF.

The chain has TRBV7-9 and TRBJ1-3; 7 bases fit TRBD1. Per germline, CDR1 SEHNR and CDR2 FQNEAQ (reference sequence). The CDR3 length is 16 residues. J lost 2 bases, V lost 5 bases, and 9 bases had no gene match. The DNA of the CDR3 is TGTGCCAGCAGCGAAATTAAAGGGACAGCTGGAAACACCATATATTTT. This encodes CASSEIKGTAGNTIYF. Full variable domain (outside the CDR3, taken from reference TRBV7-9 and TRBJ1-3): DTGVSQNPRHKITKRGQNVTFRCDPISEHNRLYWYRQTLGQGPEFLTYFQNEAQLEKSRLLSDRFSAERPKGSFSTLEIQRTEQGDSAMYLCASSEIKGTAGNTIYFGEGSWLTVV.

This clone was detected only once. The gene calls are TRBV29-1 and TRBJ2-1; a weak D match, TRBD2 (6 bases). Germline CDR1 and CDR2: SQVTM and ANQGSEA. Trimming took 4 bases from V and 7 from J, leaving 11 bases between them. CDR3 length equals 12 residues. Here the CDR3 reads CSVVIAANEQFF. The CDR3 DNA reads TGCAGCGTTGTTATAGCGGCGAATGAGCAGTTCTTC.

The rearrangement links TRBV9 to TRBJ2-1; tentative D call: TRBD1 (5 bases). CDR3 size: 16 residues. The germline gives CDR1 SGDLS, CDR2 YYNGEE. Deletions cut 3 bases from V and 8 bases from J, with 21 bases between. DNA of the CDR3: TGTGCCAGCAGCGAAGAGCTGTGGCAGGGAAAGGATGAGCAGTTCTTC. Its protein product is CASSEELWQGKDEQFF.